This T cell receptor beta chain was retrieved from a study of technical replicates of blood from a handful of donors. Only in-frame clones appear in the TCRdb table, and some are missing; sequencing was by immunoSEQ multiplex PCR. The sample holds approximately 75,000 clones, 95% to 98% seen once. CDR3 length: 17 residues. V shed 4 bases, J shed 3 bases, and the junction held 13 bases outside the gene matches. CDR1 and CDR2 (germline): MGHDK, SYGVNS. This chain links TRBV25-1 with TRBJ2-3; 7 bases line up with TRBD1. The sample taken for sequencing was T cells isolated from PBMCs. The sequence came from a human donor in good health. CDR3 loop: CASSATLQGRTTDTQYF. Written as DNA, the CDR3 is TGTGCCAGCAGTGCCACCCTACAGGGGCGGACTACAGATACGCAGTATTTT.